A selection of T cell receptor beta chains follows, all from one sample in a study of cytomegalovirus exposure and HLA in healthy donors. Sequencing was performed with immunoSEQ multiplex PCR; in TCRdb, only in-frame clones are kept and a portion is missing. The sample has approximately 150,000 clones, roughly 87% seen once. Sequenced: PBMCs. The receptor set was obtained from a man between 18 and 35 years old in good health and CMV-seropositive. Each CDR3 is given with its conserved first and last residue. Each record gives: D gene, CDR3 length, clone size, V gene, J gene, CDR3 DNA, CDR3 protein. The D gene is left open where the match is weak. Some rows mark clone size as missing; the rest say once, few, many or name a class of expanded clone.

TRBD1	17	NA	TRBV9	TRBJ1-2	TGTGCCAGCAGCACAGGGGCCGGCTACAGGGGGCCCTATGGCTACACCTTC	CASSTGAGYRGPYGYTF
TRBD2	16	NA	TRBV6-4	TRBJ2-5	TGTGCCAGCAGTGAGACTAGCGGGGGGGCCTCCGAGACCCAGTACTTC	CASSETSGGASETQYF
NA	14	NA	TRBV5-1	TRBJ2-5	TGCGCCAGCAGCCCCGGGGGAAATGGGGAGACCCAGTACTTC	CASSPGGNGETQYF
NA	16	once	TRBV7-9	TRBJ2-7	TGTGCCAGCAGCCTAGGGGGGGGCTCCCGAGGCCACGAGCAGTACTTC	CASSLGGGSRGHEQYF
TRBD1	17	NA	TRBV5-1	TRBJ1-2	TGCGCCAGCAGCCCGGGACAGGGGGCATTTCGCGGCTATGGCTACACCTTC	CASSPGQGAFRGYGYTF
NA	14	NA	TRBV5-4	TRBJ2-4	TGTGCCAGCAGCTTGTCTCTCGGGATCACCCATCAGTACTTC	CASSLSLGITHQYF
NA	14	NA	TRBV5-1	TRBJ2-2	TGCGCCAGCAGCTTGGCCGACAGCCCCGGGGAGCTGTTTTTT	CASSLADSPGELFF
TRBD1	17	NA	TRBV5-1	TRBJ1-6	TGCGCCAGCAGCGAAAGCCCGGGACAGGGGGCTAATTCACCCCTCCACTTT	CASSESPGQGANSPLHF
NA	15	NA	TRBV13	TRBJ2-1	TGTGCCAGCAGCTTGACGGGGGGCATTTACAATGAGCAGTTCTTC	CASSLTGGIYNEQFF
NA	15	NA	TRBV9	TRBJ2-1	TGTGCCAGCAGCGTAGGACAGCTCCCCTACAATGAGCAGTTCTTC	CASSVGQLPYNEQFF